The next 26 T cell receptor beta chains were all read from a single sample in a study of cytomegalovirus exposure and HLA in healthy donors. Both 60 Vbeta primers and 13 Jbeta primers went into the PCR. Only in-frame clones appear in the TCRdb table, and some are missing; sequencing was by immunoSEQ multiplex PCR. Of 150,000 to 250,000 clones in the sample, roughly four fifths were seen once. Sequencing input: PBMCs. Every receptor here comes from a boy under 10 years old in good health and CMV-seronegative.

This clone was counted a few times. The gene calls are TRBV9 and TRBJ2-5, with TRBD2 matching over 9 bases. The ends lost 3 bases at V and 0 bases at J; junction bases unmatched: 6. Germline CDR1 is SGDLS and CDR2 is YYNGEE. The CDR3 contains 16 residues. The CDR3 protein is CASSGGGAGYQETQYF. The CDR3 DNA reads TGTGCCAGCAGCGGCGGGGGGGCGGGGTACCAAGAGACCCAGTACTTC.

The chain is built from TRBV13 and TRBJ2-5; 12 bases line up with TRBD2. The ends lost 6 bases at V and 3 bases at J; junction bases unmatched: 11. The CDR3 spans 17 residues. Germline V gene lookup returns CDR1 PRHDT and CDR2 FYEKMQ (reference sequence). This CDR3 is CASRLSLAGGKEETQYF. The CDR3 DNA reads TGTGCCAGCAGACTCAGCCTAGCGGGGGGGAAGGAAGAGACCCAGTACTTC.

The gene calls are TRBV9 and TRBJ1-3; D not certain. The germline CDR1 and CDR2 sequences are SGDLS and YYNGEE. This CDR3 is built from 15 residues. The ends were cut back, 0 bases at V and 0 bases at J, with 7 bases in the middle. The DNA for the CDR3 is TGTGCCAGCAGCGTAGGGCACGTCTCTGGAAACACCATATATTTT. This encodes CASSVGHVSGNTIYF.

This chain connects TRBV9 to TRBJ1-1; 10 nucleotides align to TRBD1. V shed 0 bases and J 2 bases; nucleotides not matched to a gene: 13. This CDR3 is 19 amino acids long. The V gene's germline CDR1 is SGDLS and CDR2 YYNGEE. CDR3 loop: CASSVDGGDRGIFNTEAFF. CDR3 coding DNA: TGTGCCAGCAGCGTAGATGGTGGGGACAGGGGAATATTTAACACTGAAGCTTTCTTT.

The chain links TRBV5-1 to TRBJ2-3; weak D call: TRBD1 (6 bases). CDR1 and CDR2 from the germline V gene are SGHRS and YFSETQ. Trimming removed 5 bases from V and 4 bases from J, with 17 bases in between. The CDR3 sequence is 15 residues long. CDR3 bases: TGCGCCAGCAGGGGAACCGGGTGGGGGCCAGATACGCAGTATTTT. Its protein is CASRGTGWGPDTQYF. Supplemented by reference TRBV5-1 and TRBJ2-3, the full variable domain reads KAGVTQTPRYLIKTRGQQVTLSCSPISGHRSVSWYQQTPGQGLQFLFEYFSETQRNKGNFPGRFSGRQFSNSRSEMNVSTLELGDSALYLCASRGTGWGPDTQYFGPGTRLTVL.

This clone was seen only a few times. The chain couples TRBV6-5 to TRBJ1-1; maybe TRBD1 (6 bases). Between the trimmed V and J ends, which lost 6 bases and 8 bases, there was a span of 16 bases. The CDR3 has 13 amino acids. CDR1 and CDR2 from the germline V gene are MNHEY and SVGAGI. CDR3 residues: CASRLTGSREAFF. CDR3 coding DNA: TGTGCCAGCAGACTTACAGGGAGCAGGGAAGCTTTCTTT.

V and J are TRBV6-5 and TRBJ1-2; a weak D match, TRBD1 (5 bases). CDR3 length equals 15 residues. Looked up from germline, CDR1 is MNHEY and CDR2 is SVGAGI. V lost 2 bases and J lost 4, with 14 bases in between. For the CDR3, the DNA is TGTGCCAGCAGTTACAGCGGGTCTGGGGCCTATGGCTACACCTTC. This translates into CASSYSGSGAYGYTF.

The gene calls are TRBV27 and TRBJ2-2; D not certain. Germline V gives CDR1 MNHEY, CDR2 SMNVEV (reference sequence). The CDR3 extends over 11 amino acids. With 8 bases removed from V and 7 bases from J, the gap between germline ends came to 8 bases. CDR3 nucleotide sequence: TGTGCCAGCGCAAGCAACGGGGAGCTGTTTTTT. As protein: CASASNGELFF.

This clone was seen only a few times. V is TRBV9 and J is TRBJ1-5; D unclear. CDR1 is SGDLS and CDR2 is YYNGEE in the germline V gene. There are 15 residues in the CDR3. With 3 bases removed from V and 2 bases from J, the gap between germline ends came to 12 bases. The CDR3 protein is CASSESPSGNQPQHF. The CDR3 coding sequence is TGTGCCAGCAGCGAATCCCCATCGGGCAATCAGCCCCAGCATTTT.

The chain uses TRBV2 and TRBJ2-1, with 7 bases fitting TRBD1. V shed 4 bases, J shed 9 bases, and the junction held 3 bases outside the gene matches. Germline CDR1 reads SNHLY; CDR2 reads FYNNEI. The CDR3 has 12 amino acids. CDR3: CASSGQGGEQFF. CDR3 DNA sequence: TGTGCCAGCAGTGGACAGGGCGGTGAGCAGTTCTTC.

DNA of the CDR3: TGTGCCAGCGGCATCAGGCCCTCTGGAAACACCATATATTTT. Encoded protein: CASGIRPSGNTIYF. The chain uses TRBV2 and TRBJ1-3; no firm D call. The CDR3 is 14 residues long. The germline gives CDR1 SNHLY, CDR2 FYNNEI. V lost 8 bases and J lost 0, with 11 bases in between.

V gene TRBV6-1 combines with J gene TRBJ1-5, with D maybe TRBD1 (6 bases). Trimming left V 6 bases short and J 3 bases short, with 6 bases between. Germline V gene data show CDR1 as MNHNS and CDR2 as SASEGT. CDR3 length: 12 amino acids. In DNA form, the CDR3 reads TGTGCCAGCAGGGGGGCCAATCAGCCCCAGCATTTT. This gives the protein CASRGANQPQHF.

This chain joins TRBV30 and TRBJ1-1; no reliable D call. Deletions cut 5 bases from V and 6 bases from J, with 10 bases between. The CDR3 extends over 11 amino acids. Looked up from germline, CDR1 is GTSNPN and CDR2 is SVGIG (reference sequence). CDR3 amino acids: CAWQTGSEAFF. CDR3 nucleotide sequence: TGTGCCTGGCAGACGGGGTCTGAAGCTTTCTTT.

V usage is TRBV5-1 and J usage is TRBJ2-3; 7 bases map to TRBD2. The CDR3 is 21 residues long. Germline lookup yields CDR1 SGHRS and CDR2 YFSETQ. Trimming took 0 bases from V and 0 from J; bases not matched to a gene: 19. The CDR3 loop is CASSLVGVDWPGGRSTDTQYF. The CDR3 coding sequence is TGCGCCAGCAGCTTGGTGGGGGTCGATTGGCCGGGGGGACGGAGCACAGATACGCAGTATTTT.

This chain joins TRBV4-3 and TRBJ1-1, with D hard to call. CDR1 and CDR2 (germline): LGHNA, YSLEER. The CDR3 spans 14 residues. The germline V and J ends were trimmed by 0 bases and 11 bases, with 16 bases remaining between them. The DNA for the CDR3 is TGCGCCAGCAGCCAAGATCAGAGGCAGCGGCTCGCTTTCTTT. Protein: CASSQDQRQRLAFF.

This clone was counted once. V and J are TRBV4-3 and TRBJ1-1; 8 nucleotides match TRBD1. Germline V gene data show CDR1 as LGHNA and CDR2 as YSLEER. V lost 2 bases to trimming and J lost 4 bases; unmatched junction nucleotides: 9. The CDR3 spans 16 residues. Here the CDR3 reads CASSQMGTGGATEAFF. CDR3 sequence (DNA): TGCGCCAGCAGCCAAATGGGGACAGGAGGAGCCACTGAAGCTTTCTTT.

CDR3 nucleotide sequence: TGTGCCAGCAGCTCAGGACTAGCACGGGTTCTAGAGCAGTTCTTC. This translates into CASSSGLARVLEQFF. V gene TRBV7-9 combines with J gene TRBJ2-1; 8 bases line up with TRBD2. The CDR3 runs to 15 residues. From germline, CDR1 is SEHNR and CDR2 FQNEAQ (reference sequence). Trimming removed 4 bases from V and 10 bases from J; junction bases left unmatched: 12. The variable domain in full, with the rest retrieved from reference TRBV7-9 and TRBJ2-1, is DTGVSQNPRHKITKRGQNVTFRCDPISEHNRLYWYRQTLGQGPEFLTYFQNEAQLEKSRLLSDRFSAERPKGSFSTLEIQRTEQGDSAMYLCASSSGLARVLEQFFGPGTRLTVL.

The chain has TRBV5-1 and TRBJ2-3, with TRBD2 identical over 8 bases. The germline V gene encodes CDR1 SGHRS and CDR2 YFSETQ. The CDR3 covers 14 residues. J lost 3 bases, V lost 2 bases, and 2 bases had no gene match. The CDR3 region has the DNA TGCGCCAGCAGCTTTTCTAGCGGGACAGATACGCAGTATTTT. Translating gives CASSFSSGTDTQYF.

The genes are TRBV30 and TRBJ2-3, with 10 bases that match TRBD1. The germline CDR1 and CDR2 sequences are GTSNPN and SVGIG (reference sequence). The CDR3 contains 14 residues. V lost 8 bases, J lost 4 bases, and 9 bases stayed unmatched. The CDR3 loop is CAHQRQGASDTQYF. CDR3 DNA: TGTGCCCATCAGAGACAGGGGGCTTCAGATACGCAGTATTTT.

This rearrangement joins TRBV7-8 to TRBJ1-2, with no clear D. The CDR3 extends over 16 amino acids. In germline, CDR1 is SGHVS, CDR2 FQNEAQ. V lost 3 bases and J 2 bases, leaving 16 bases between the germline ends. The CDR3 sequence: CASSFGGRTANYGYTF. The CDR3, as DNA: TGTGCCAGCAGCTTCGGAGGCAGGACGGCGAACTATGGCTACACCTTC. The full variable domain, completed using reference TRBV7-8 and TRBJ1-2, is GAGVSQSPRYKVAKRGQDVALRCDPISGHVSLFWYQQALGQGPEFLTYFQNEAQLDKSGLPSDRFFAERPEGSVSTLKIQRTQQEDSAVYLCASSFGGRTANYGYTFGSGTRLTVV.

The V and J genes are TRBV30 and TRBJ1-5; the D is unclear. V shed 0 bases and J shed 3 bases, with 9 bases lying between them. Germline loops: CDR1 GTSNPN, CDR2 SVGIG (reference sequence). This CDR3 is 14 amino acids long. CDR3 loop: CAWSVPRFNQPQHF. In DNA form, the CDR3 reads TGTGCCTGGAGTGTACCTAGGTTCAATCAGCCCCAGCATTTT. The whole variable domain, filled in from reference TRBV30 and TRBJ1-5, reads SQTIHQWPATLVQPVGSPLSLECTVEGTSNPNLYWYRQAAGRGLQLLFYSVGIGQISSEVPQNLSASRPQDRQFILSSKKLLLSDSGFYLCAWSVPRFNQPQHFGDGTRLSIL.

This chain connects TRBV10-2 to TRBJ2-3, with 10 bases aligning to TRBD2. Germline loops: CDR1 WSHSY, CDR2 SAAADI. The CDR3 runs 12 residues. Unmatched junction bases numbered 6, after V lost 8 bases and J lost 10 bases. The CDR3 loop is CASSGSGGSQYF. CDR3 DNA sequence: TGCGCCAGCTCGGGTAGCGGGGGGTCGCAGTATTTT.

This clone has a single count. This rearrangement joins TRBV2 to TRBJ2-7; 7 nucleotides line up with TRBD1. CDR1 and CDR2 from the germline V gene are SNHLY and FYNNEI. The CDR3 has 16 amino acids. Trimming at V came to 4 bases and at J to 2 bases, leaving 11 bases not matched to a gene. The CDR3 DNA reads TGTGCCAGCAGTGGTCCAACAGGGGCCCAGACCTACGAGCAGTACTTC. It is translated as CASSGPTGAQTYEQYF.

The V gene is TRBV23-1, the J gene TRBJ2-7; TRBD1 matches 7 bases. TRBV23-1 is classed as an ORF, of uncertain function. The CDR3 totals 13 residues. V trimming: 4 bases; J trimming: 4 bases; junction bases outside the gene matches: 4. CDR3 region: CASSRGGFYEQYF. The DNA of the CDR3 is TGCGCCAGCAGTCGAGGGGGCTTTTACGAGCAGTACTTC.

The chain combines TRBV6-1 with TRBJ1-1, with TRBD1 matching over 8 bases. This CDR3 comprises 15 residues. The junction had 10 bases not matched to a gene; V was cut back by 5 bases and J by 5 bases. CDR1 is MNHNS, CDR2 SASEGT, per germline. The CDR3 coding sequence is TGTGCCAGCAGTCGCACCAGGGGGCTTGGGACTGAAGCTTTCTTT. Amino acid sequence: CASSRTRGLGTEAFF.

This chain joins TRBV6-5 and TRBJ1-1; a possible D gene is TRBD1 (5 bases). The CDR3 length is 14 residues. Germline loops: CDR1 MNHEY, CDR2 SVGAGI. Trimming pared 8 bases from V and 7 bases from J, leaving 20 bases between. CDR3 residues: CASRSSDSPSEAFF. CDR3 sequence (DNA): TGTGCCAGCCGTAGTTCCGACAGCCCCAGTGAAGCTTTCTTT.